A single sample gave rise to the 13 T cell receptor beta chains below, sequenced in a study of blood T cell repertoires in COVID-19. TCRdb's table, derived via immunoSEQ multiplex PCR, lists solely in-frame clones and lacks some. The table includes 160,000 or so clones, roughly 82% detected once. The sequencing sample was made of peripheral blood. The receptors here all came from a woman between 65 and 79 years old with acute or convalescent COVID-19.

This chain's CDR3 is CASTTAGTGYEQYF. The CDR3 nucleotides read TGTGCCAGCACCACCGCCGGGACAGGCTACGAGCAGTACTTC. The chain uses TRBV11-2 and TRBJ2-7, with 8 bases identical to TRBD1. Trimming took 7 bases from V and 3 from J; bases not matched to a gene: 8. This CDR3 comprises 14 residues. Germline V lookup: CDR1 SGHAT, CDR2 FQNNGV.

This chain uses TRBV5-6 with TRBJ2-5; 8 nucleotides agree with TRBD1. V trimming: 3 bases; J trimming: 5 bases; junction bases outside the gene matches: 9. CDR3 length: 15 amino acids. Germline V gene lookup returns CDR1 SGHDT and CDR2 YYEEEE. The chain's CDR3 is CASSSNPGGGETQYF. The CDR3 DNA reads TGTGCCAGCAGCTCAAACCCAGGGGGCGGCGAGACCCAGTACTTC.

This clone was detected only once. CDR3 sequence: CASSPLGQGIEGYTF. In DNA form, the CDR3 reads TGTGCCAGCAGCCCACTGGGACAGGGGATAGAGGGCTACACCTTC. V usage is TRBV7-9 and J usage is TRBJ1-2; 10 nucleotides align to TRBD1. The CDR3 extends over 15 amino acids. The ends lost 5 bases at V and 8 bases at J; junction bases unmatched: 11. Germline lookup yields CDR1 SEHNR and CDR2 FQNEAQ (reference sequence).

This chain connects TRBV6-5 to TRBJ2-2; 11 bases line up with TRBD2. Germline V gives CDR1 MNHEY, CDR2 SVGAGI. This CDR3 comprises 16 residues. Trimming removed 2 bases from V and 3 bases from J; junction bases left unmatched: 2. CDR3 region: CASSYALAGDTGELFF. CDR3 nucleotides: TGTGCCAGCAGTTACGCACTAGCGGGAGACACCGGGGAGCTGTTTTTT.

The rearrangement uses TRBV6-2 or TRBV6-3 and TRBJ1-1; 12 nucleotides match TRBD1. Germline CDR1 and CDR2: MNHEY and SVGEGT. Germline trimming cut 5 bases from V and 8 bases from J; bases unmatched to any gene: 3. The CDR3 contains 13 residues. CDR3 sequence reads: CASSAGTGGEAFF. The CDR3 DNA is TGTGCCAGCAGTGCCGGGACAGGGGGCGAAGCTTTCTTT.

The chain combines TRBV27 with TRBJ2-6; no definite D call. Trimming took off 6 bases at V and 0 bases at J, with 6 bases between the two ends. This CDR3 has 14 residues. CDR1 MNHEY and CDR2 SMNVEV come from the germline V gene (reference sequence). CDR3 loop: CASSPLSGANVLTF. The DNA for the CDR3 is TGTGCCAGCAGCCCACTCTCTGGGGCCAACGTCCTGACTTTC.

The V gene is TRBV6-5, the J gene TRBJ1-2; possible D gene TRBD1, 6 bases. CDR3 length: 13 amino acids. Germline V CDR1 and CDR2: MNHEY, SVGAGI. Trimming took off 10 bases at V and 5 bases at J, with 17 bases between the two ends. CDR3 region: CATEGGGGYGYTF. In DNA form, the CDR3 reads TGTGCCACCGAGGGGGGAGGGGGTTATGGCTACACCTTC.

This rearrangement joins TRBV13 to TRBJ1-6; no clear D. The CDR3 loop spans 18 amino acids. Germline values: CDR1 PRHDT, CDR2 FYEKMQ (reference sequence). Trimming stripped 2 bases from V and 2 bases from J, with 16 bases between. The CDR3, as DNA: TGTGCCAGCAGCTTATCACTCGAGTGGGGAGCCTATAATTCACCCCTCCACTTT. It yields the protein CASSLSLEWGAYNSPLHF.

The V gene is TRBV7-8, the J gene TRBJ2-5; 9 nucleotides align to TRBD1. Germline CDR1 reads SGHVS; CDR2 reads FQNEAQ. The CDR3 totals 15 residues. J was trimmed by 5 bases and V by 5 bases; bases with no gene match: 9. The CDR3, as DNA: TGTGCCAGCAGCCTAAACAGGGGGCGAAGGGAGACCCAGTACTTC. It yields the protein CASSLNRGRRETQYF.

The chain has TRBV29-1 and TRBJ1-1, with 7 bases identical to TRBD1. Trimming took 5 bases from V and 4 from J; bases not matched to a gene: 10. The CDR3 contains 14 residues. Germline V lookup: CDR1 SQVTM, CDR2 ANQGSEA. The CDR3 protein is CSVSSGAGGTEAFF. The CDR3 coding sequence is TGCAGCGTTTCCTCGGGAGCAGGGGGCACTGAAGCTTTCTTT.

The rearrangement uses TRBV3-1 (or the pseudogene TRBV3-2) and TRBJ2-5; possibly TRBD2 for D (6 bases). V lost 0 bases, J lost 6 bases, and 14 bases lay in between. The CDR3 consists of 15 residues. Germline V lookup: CDR1 LGHDT, CDR2 YNNKEL (reference sequence). This CDR3 is CASSQEDGGRKTQYF. The CDR3 DNA is TGTGCCAGCAGCCAAGAGGACGGGGGTCGAAAGACCCAGTACTTC.

The V gene is TRBV5-5, the J gene TRBJ2-3; 8 bases agree with TRBD2. The CDR3 extends over 16 amino acids. CDR1 and CDR2 from the germline V gene are SGHKS and YYEKEE (reference sequence). The V gene end was trimmed by 4 bases and the J gene end by 4 bases; junction bases not matched to a gene: 11. The CDR3 protein is CASSRRTSFAPDTQYF. Here the CDR3 DNA reads TGTGCCAGCAGCAGACGGACTAGCTTTGCTCCAGATACGCAGTATTTT.

The CDR3: CASRWQGGTYGYTF. CDR3 DNA: TGTGCCAGCAGGTGGCAGGGGGGAACCTATGGCTACACCTTC. The V gene is TRBV2, the J gene TRBJ1-2, with 7 bases lining up with TRBD1. The CDR3 contains 14 residues. The germline gives CDR1 SNHLY, CDR2 FYNNEI. V lost 6 bases to trimming and J lost 4 bases; unmatched junction nucleotides: 8.